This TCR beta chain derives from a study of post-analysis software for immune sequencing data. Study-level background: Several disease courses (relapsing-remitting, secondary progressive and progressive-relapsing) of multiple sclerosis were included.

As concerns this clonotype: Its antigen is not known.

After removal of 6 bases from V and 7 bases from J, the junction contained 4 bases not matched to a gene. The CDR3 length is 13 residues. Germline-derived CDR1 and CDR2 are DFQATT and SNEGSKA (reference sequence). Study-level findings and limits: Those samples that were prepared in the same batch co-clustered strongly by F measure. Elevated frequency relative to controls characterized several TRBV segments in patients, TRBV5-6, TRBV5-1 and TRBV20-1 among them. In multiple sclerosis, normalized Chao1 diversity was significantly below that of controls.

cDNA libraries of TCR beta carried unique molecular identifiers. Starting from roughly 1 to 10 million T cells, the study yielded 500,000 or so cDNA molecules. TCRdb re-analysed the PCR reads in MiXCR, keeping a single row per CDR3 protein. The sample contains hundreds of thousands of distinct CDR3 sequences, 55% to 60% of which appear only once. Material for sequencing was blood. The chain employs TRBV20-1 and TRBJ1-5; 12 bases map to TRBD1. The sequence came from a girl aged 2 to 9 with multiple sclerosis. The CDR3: CSAWDRGRQPQHF. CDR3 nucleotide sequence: TGCAGTGCATGGGACAGGGGGCGACAGCCCCAGCATTTT.